This is a list of T cell receptor beta chains from one sample in a study of blood T cell repertoires in COVID-19. Measured with immunoSEQ multiplex PCR; TCRdb has only the in-frame clones, and not every one. In the table there are roughly 230,000 clones, roughly 85% of which are singletons. Sample: PBMCs or T cells enriched from blood (not recorded which). The source is a woman aged 45-65 years who had been exposed to COVID-19. Both conserved end residues are part of each CDR3. The D gene is left open where the match is weak. Part of the rows lack a size; the others show once, few, many or a class for expanded clones.

size	V	J	D	DNA	CDR3
-	TRBV5-6	TRBJ1-1	-	TGTGCCAGCAGCTTCGGCGGGCTGAACACTGAAGCTTTCTTT	CASSFGGLNTEAFF
once	TRBV28	TRBJ1-4	-	TGTGCCAGCAGTTTAGGCGGGAGGAGTTCCGGAAAACTGTTTTTT	CASSLGGRSSGKLFF
-	TRBV29-1	TRBJ2-2	TRBD1	TGCAGCGCCAGGACAGGGGGCACCGGGGAGCTGTTTTTT	CSARTGGTGELFF
-	TRBV2	TRBJ1-3	TRBD1	TGTGCCATTTACGGACAGGGGGGATCTGGAAACACCATATATTTT	CAIYGQGGSGNTIYF
-	TRBV6-6	TRBJ1-1	TRBD1	TGTGCCAGCAGTCCTACGAGACTGGGACAGGGGAGGACTGAAGCTTTCTTT	CASSPTRLGQGRTEAFF
-	TRBV5-4	TRBJ2-7	-	TGTGCCAGCAGCGTGACAGGCAACGAGCAGTACTTC	CASSVTGNEQYF
-	TRBV19	TRBJ1-1	TRBD1	TGTGCCAGTAGTATGTCGGACAGGCTGAACACTGAAGCTTTCTTT	CASSMSDRLNTEAFF
-	TRBV5-8	TRBJ1-2	-	TGTGCCAGCAGCCTCCGGACCAAGGGGATTAACGGCTACACCTTC	CASSLRTKGINGYTF
few	TRBV9	TRBJ2-1	-	TGTGCCAGCAGCGTAGAGGGGTACAATGAGCAGTTCTTC	CASSVEGYNEQFF
-	TRBV7-2	TRBJ1-1	-	TGTGCCAGCAGCTTTCTCCCTCAGGGGACTGAAGCTTTCTTT	CASSFLPQGTEAFF
-	TRBV6-6	TRBJ2-7	-	TGTGCCAGCAGTTACGACCCAGGGCGCTACGAGCAGTACTTC	CASSYDPGRYEQYF
-	TRBV10-2	TRBJ1-5	TRBD1	TGCGCCAGCAGTGAGGCAGGGGGAGATCAGCCCCAGCATTTT	CASSEAGGDQPQHF
-	TRBV6-5	TRBJ1-1	TRBD1	TGTGCCAGCAGTTTGTCCGCGACAGGGGGCACTGAAGCTTTCTTT	CASSLSATGGTEAFF
-	TRBV6-1	TRBJ2-4	TRBD1	TGTGCCAGCAGTGAAGCGCAGGGGGTCAGGACCAAAAACATTCAGTACTTC	CASSEAQGVRTKNIQYF
few	TRBV2	TRBJ1-5	TRBD1	TGTGCCAGCAGTGATGACAGGGGGCTTAATCAGCCCCAGCATTTT	CASSDDRGLNQPQHF
-	TRBV11-2	TRBJ1-2	TRBD1	TGTGCCAGCAGCTTAGAACGTGGTCAGGGGGACTATGGCTACACCTTC	CASSLERGQGDYGYTF
-	TRBV2	TRBJ1-1	-	TGTGCCAGCATCCAAGCCCAGGGGCTTGTGGGCACTGAAGCTTTCTTT	CASIQAQGLVGTEAFF
-	TRBV19	TRBJ1-2	-	TGTGCCAGTAGTTATAGTGGGGGCAGTAACTATGGCTACACCTTC	CASSYSGGSNYGYTF
few	TRBV6-1	TRBJ1-5	-	TGTGCCAGCAGTGAATATCCCCCAGGCAGGGCAAGCAATCAGCCCCAGCATTTT	CASSEYPPGRASNQPQHF
-	TRBV2	TRBJ1-5	TRBD1	TGTGCCAGCAGGGGGGGAAGAACAGGGGATCAGCCCCAGCATTTT	CASRGGRTGDQPQHF
once	TRBV7-8	TRBJ2-7	-	TGTGCCAGCAGCTCCAGGGTCTCCCGGGGGGAGCAGTACTTC	CASSSRVSRGEQYF
-	TRBV5-4	TRBJ2-5	-	TGTGCCAGCAGCAACAGGTTCGGGACCCAGTACTTC	CASSNRFGTQYF
-	TRBV7-9	TRBJ2-2	TRBD1	TGTGCCAGCAGCTTAGAGGTGGGGACAGCGCTTTTGACCGGGGAGCTGTTTTTT	CASSLEVGTALLTGELFF
-	TRBV19	TRBJ1-6	-	TGTGCCAGTAGTGTCGCCTCAGGGAATTCACCCCTCCACTTT	CASSVASGNSPLHF
few	TRBV5-1	TRBJ2-3	-	TGCGCCAGCAGCTTGGACGGGTCCCGCACAGATACGCAGTATTTT	CASSLDGSRTDTQYF
-	TRBV7-2	TRBJ1-1	-	TGTGCCAGCAGCTTAAAAACAGGGTTCAAAGCTTTCTTT	CASSLKTGFKAFF
-	TRBV6-1	TRBJ1-2	-	TGTGCCAGCAGTGACCGGTATGGCTACACCTTC	CASSDRYGYTF
once	TRBV7-9	TRBJ2-7	-	TGTGCCAGCAGCTCTGACAGGTCCTTTTCCTACGAGCAGTACTTC	CASSSDRSFSYEQYF
-	TRBV5-4	TRBJ1-2	TRBD1	TGTGCCAGCAGCTTGGAGCCAGGGGGCGACTATGGCTACACCTTC	CASSLEPGGDYGYTF
-	TRBV5-1	TRBJ2-7	-	TGCGCCAGCAGCTTGTCCGCAGGGGGACTTGGCGAGCAGTACTTC	CASSLSAGGLGEQYF
-	TRBV10-3	TRBJ2-5	TRBD2	TGTGCCACGGGACTAGCGGAAGAGACCCAGTACTTC	CATGLAEETQYF
-	TRBV30	TRBJ2-2	TRBD2	TGTGCCTGGAGGCTAGCGGCTACCGGGGAGCTGTTTTTT	CAWRLAATGELFF
once	TRBV28	TRBJ1-4	-	TGTGCCAGTATCTCCTCAGGAACTAATGAAAAACTGTTTTTT	CASISSGTNEKLFF
-	TRBV5-1	TRBJ2-1	TRBD2	TGCGCCAGCAACTTTATAGCGGGGGCCTATTACAATGAGCAGTTCTTC	CASNFIAGAYYNEQFF
-	TRBV6-5	TRBJ1-1	TRBD1	TGTGCCAGCAGTTGGGGACAGGGGAAAACTGAAGCTTTCTTT	CASSWGQGKTEAFF
-	TRBV5-1	TRBJ2-3	-	TGCGCCAGCAGCGCGTTTACAGATACGCAGTATTTT	CASSAFTDTQYF
-	TRBV5-1	TRBJ2-5	TRBD1	TGCGCCAGCAGCTTGGTTCCCCCGGGACAGGGGGAGACCCAGTACTTC	CASSLVPPGQGETQYF
-	TRBV20-1	TRBJ2-5	-	TGCAGTGCTAGGTATTTAGAGACCCAGTACTTC	CSARYLETQYF
-	TRBV6-5	TRBJ1-5	TRBD1	TGTGCCAGCAGAGCTAGACAGGGGCGCAATCAGCCCCAGCATTTT	CASRARQGRNQPQHF
-	TRBV9	TRBJ1-5	-	TGTGCCAGCAGCCCCGGAGACCAACAGGGAAGACCCCAGCATTTT	CASSPGDQQGRPQHF
-	TRBV3-1/TRBV3-2	TRBJ1-1	-	TGTGCCAGCACCCAACAGTTCAACACTGAAGCTTTCTTT	CASTQQFNTEAFF
-	TRBV5-1	TRBJ1-2	-	TGCGCCAGCAGCCCCCAGCCCCAGGGCAAAGACTCGGATGGCTACACCTTC	CASSPQPQGKDSDGYTF
-	TRBV3-1/TRBV3-2	TRBJ2-5	TRBD2	TGTGCCAGCAGCCACCGAGGACTAGCGGGCGGAGAGACCCAGTACTTC	CASSHRGLAGGETQYF
-	TRBV6-1	TRBJ2-2	TRBD1	TGTGCCAGCAGTGAACAGGGGGTCACCGGGGAGCTGTTTTTT	CASSEQGVTGELFF
once	TRBV27	TRBJ1-4	TRBD1	TGTGCCAGCAGGGAACAGGGGGAGAGTGAAAAACTGTTTTTT	CASREQGESEKLFF
-	TRBV27	TRBJ2-5	-	TGTGCCAGCAGAAGGACAGCATTCCAAGAGACCCAGTACTTC	CASRRTAFQETQYF
-	TRBV19	TRBJ1-1	TRBD1	TGTGCCAGTAAGGGACAGATGAACACTGAAGCTTTCTTT	CASKGQMNTEAFF
-	TRBV18	TRBJ2-5	TRBD1	TGTGCCAGCTCGACAGGGCTTGGAGAGACCCAGTACTTC	CASSTGLGETQYF
-	TRBV19	TRBJ2-2	TRBD1	TGTGCCAGTAGTCAGGGACAGGGGAACACCGGGGAGCTGTTTTTT	CASSQGQGNTGELFF
-	TRBV19	TRBJ2-3	TRBD2	TGTGCCAGTAGTATGAAATCGGGGGGGGTCACAGATACGCAGTATTTT	CASSMKSGGVTDTQYF
-	TRBV27	TRBJ2-2	-	TGTGCCAGCAGTGCGGTAGTGGCCGGGGAGCTGTTTTTT	CASSAVVAGELFF
few	TRBV6-5	TRBJ1-1	-	TGTGCCAGCAGTCATACGAAAGCGAACACTGAAGCTTTCTTT	CASSHTKANTEAFF
-	TRBV3-1/TRBV3-2	TRBJ1-5	-	TGTGCCAGCAGCCCTACTTTAAATAGCAATCAGCCCCAGCATTTT	CASSPTLNSNQPQHF
once	TRBV7-6	TRBJ1-1	-	TGTGCCAGCAGCTTAGGAGGGTTTGGGGAATTTAACACTGAAGCTTTCTTT	CASSLGGFGEFNTEAFF
few	TRBV15	TRBJ2-7	TRBD1	TGTGCCACCAGCAGAGAAGGCGGGACAGGGGGCTGGGAGCAGTACTTC	CATSREGGTGGWEQYF
-	TRBV6-6	TRBJ2-1	TRBD2	TGTGCCAGCAGCACCCTGGGGCGGGGGGCCCATAGGAGCTCCTACAATGAGCAGTTCTTC	CASSTLGRGAHRSSYNEQFF
-	TRBV11-1	TRBJ1-1	-	TGTGCCAGCAGCTTAGACCAGGGACTGATCACTGAAGCTTTCTTT	CASSLDQGLITEAFF